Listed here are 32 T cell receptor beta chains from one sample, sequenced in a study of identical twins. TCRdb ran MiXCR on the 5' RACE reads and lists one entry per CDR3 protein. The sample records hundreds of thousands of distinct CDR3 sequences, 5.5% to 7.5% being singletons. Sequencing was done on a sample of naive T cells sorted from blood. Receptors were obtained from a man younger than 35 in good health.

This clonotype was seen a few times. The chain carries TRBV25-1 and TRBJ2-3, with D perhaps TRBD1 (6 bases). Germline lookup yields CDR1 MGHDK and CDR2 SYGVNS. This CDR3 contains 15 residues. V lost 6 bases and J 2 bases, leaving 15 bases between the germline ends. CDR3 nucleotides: TGTGCCAGCAGCCCAGGGGAATCAGTCACAGATACGCAGTATTTT. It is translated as CASSPGESVTDTQYF.

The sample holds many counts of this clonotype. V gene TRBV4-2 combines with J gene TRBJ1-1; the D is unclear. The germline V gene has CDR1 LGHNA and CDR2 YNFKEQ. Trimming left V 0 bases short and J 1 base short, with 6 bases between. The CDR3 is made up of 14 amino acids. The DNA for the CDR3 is TGTGCCAGCAGCCAAGATCGATCGAACACTGAAGCTTTCTTT. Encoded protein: CASSQDRSNTEAFF.

DNA for the CDR3: TGTGCCAGCAGCTCGGATAACGAGCAGTACTTC. Translating gives CASSSDNEQYF. The chain has TRBV7-9 and TRBJ2-7; no clear D. Germline lookup yields CDR1 SEHNR and CDR2 FQNEAQ (reference sequence). V was shortened by 4 bases and J by 5 bases, with 6 bases between the two germline ends. The CDR3 has 11 residues.

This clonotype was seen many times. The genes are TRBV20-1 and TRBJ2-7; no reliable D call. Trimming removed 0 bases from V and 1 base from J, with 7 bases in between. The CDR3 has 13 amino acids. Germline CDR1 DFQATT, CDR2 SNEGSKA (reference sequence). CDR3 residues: CSAREDGSYEQYF. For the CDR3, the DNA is TGCAGTGCTAGAGAAGACGGATCCTACGAGCAGTACTTC.

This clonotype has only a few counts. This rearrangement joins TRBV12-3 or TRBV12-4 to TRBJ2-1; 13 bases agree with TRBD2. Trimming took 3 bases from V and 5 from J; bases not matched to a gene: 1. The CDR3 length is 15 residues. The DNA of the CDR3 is TGTGCCAGCAGTTTCACTAGCGGGAGGGACAATGAGCAGTTCTTC. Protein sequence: CASSFTSGRDNEQFF.

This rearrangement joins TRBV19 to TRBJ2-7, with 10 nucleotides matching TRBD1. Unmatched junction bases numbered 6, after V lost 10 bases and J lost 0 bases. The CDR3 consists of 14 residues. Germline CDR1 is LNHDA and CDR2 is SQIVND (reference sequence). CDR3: CATRDRGLSYEQYF. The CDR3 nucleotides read TGTGCCACCAGGGACAGGGGTCTCTCCTACGAGCAGTACTTC.

CDR3 loop: CASSSIAGVPNEQFF. The CDR3 DNA follows: TGTGCCAGCAGCTCTATAGCGGGAGTCCCCAATGAGCAGTTCTTC. This chain links TRBV7-2 with TRBJ2-1; 9 bases align to TRBD2. CDR3 length: 15 residues. Unmatched junction bases numbered 7, after V lost 4 bases and J lost 6 bases. CDR1 is SGHTA, CDR2 FQGNSA, per germline.

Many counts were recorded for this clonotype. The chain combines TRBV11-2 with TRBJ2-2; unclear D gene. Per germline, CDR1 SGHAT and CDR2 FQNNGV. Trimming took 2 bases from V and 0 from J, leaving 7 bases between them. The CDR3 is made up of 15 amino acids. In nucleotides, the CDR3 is TGTGCCAGCAGCTTACGGACCTCGAACACCGGGGAGCTGTTTTTT. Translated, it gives CASSLRTSNTGELFF.

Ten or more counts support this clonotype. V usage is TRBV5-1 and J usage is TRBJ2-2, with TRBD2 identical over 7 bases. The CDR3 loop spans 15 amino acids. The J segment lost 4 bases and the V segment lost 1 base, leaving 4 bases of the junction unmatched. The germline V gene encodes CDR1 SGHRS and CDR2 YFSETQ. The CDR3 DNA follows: TGCGCCAGCAGCTTGCCTAGCGGCCCCACCGGGGAGCTGTTTTTT. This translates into CASSLPSGPTGELFF.

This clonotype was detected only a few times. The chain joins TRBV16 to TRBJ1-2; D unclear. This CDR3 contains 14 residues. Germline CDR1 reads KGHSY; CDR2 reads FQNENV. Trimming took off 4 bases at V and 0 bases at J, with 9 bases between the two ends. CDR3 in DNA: TGTGCCAGCAGCCCTTCACCCCCTAACTATGGCTACACCTTC. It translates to CASSPSPPNYGYTF.

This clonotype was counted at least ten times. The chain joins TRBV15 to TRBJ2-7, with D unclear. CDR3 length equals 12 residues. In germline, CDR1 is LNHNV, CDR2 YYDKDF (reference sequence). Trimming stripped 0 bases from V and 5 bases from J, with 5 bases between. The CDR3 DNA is TGTGCCACCAGCAGAGAGTCCAACGAGCAGTACGTC. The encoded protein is CATSRESNEQYV.

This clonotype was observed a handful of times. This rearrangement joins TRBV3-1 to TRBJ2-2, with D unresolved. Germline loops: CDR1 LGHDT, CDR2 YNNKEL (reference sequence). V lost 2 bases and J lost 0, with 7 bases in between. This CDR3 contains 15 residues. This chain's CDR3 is CASSQFSSNTGELFF. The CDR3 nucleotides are TGTGCCAGCAGCCAATTCTCCTCGAACACCGGGGAGCTGTTTTTT.

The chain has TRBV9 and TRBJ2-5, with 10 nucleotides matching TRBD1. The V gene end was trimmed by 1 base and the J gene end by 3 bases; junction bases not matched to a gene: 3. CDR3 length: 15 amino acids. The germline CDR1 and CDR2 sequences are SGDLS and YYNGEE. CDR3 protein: CASSVRGQGEETQYF. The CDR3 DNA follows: TGTGCCAGCAGCGTAAGAGGACAGGGGGAAGAGACCCAGTACTTC.

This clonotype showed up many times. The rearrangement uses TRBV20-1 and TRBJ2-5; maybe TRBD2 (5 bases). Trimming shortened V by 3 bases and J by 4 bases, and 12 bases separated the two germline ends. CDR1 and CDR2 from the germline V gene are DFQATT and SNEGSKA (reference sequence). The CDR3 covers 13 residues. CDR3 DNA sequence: TGCAGTGCTAGGAAGGCAGAGGGAGAGACCCAGTACTTC. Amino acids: CSARKAEGETQYF.

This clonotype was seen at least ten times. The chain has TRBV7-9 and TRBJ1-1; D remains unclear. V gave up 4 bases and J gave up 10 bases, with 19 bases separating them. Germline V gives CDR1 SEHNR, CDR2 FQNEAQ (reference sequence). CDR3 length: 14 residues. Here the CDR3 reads CASSSLREDLRAFF. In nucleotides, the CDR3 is TGTGCCAGCAGCTCGCTCCGGGAGGACTTGAGAGCTTTCTTT.

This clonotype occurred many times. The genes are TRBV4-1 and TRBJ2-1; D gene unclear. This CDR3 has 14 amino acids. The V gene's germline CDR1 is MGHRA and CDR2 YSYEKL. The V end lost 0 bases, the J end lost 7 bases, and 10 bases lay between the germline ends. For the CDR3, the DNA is TGCGCCAGCAGCCAAGACCCCACCACTAATGAGCAGTTCTTC. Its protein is CASSQDPTTNEQFF.

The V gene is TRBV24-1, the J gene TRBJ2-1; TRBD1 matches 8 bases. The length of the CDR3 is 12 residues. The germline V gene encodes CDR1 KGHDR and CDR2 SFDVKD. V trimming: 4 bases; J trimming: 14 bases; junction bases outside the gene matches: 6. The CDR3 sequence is CATSESGGAEFF. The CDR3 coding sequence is TGTGCCACCAGTGAATCAGGGGGCGCGGAGTTCTTC.

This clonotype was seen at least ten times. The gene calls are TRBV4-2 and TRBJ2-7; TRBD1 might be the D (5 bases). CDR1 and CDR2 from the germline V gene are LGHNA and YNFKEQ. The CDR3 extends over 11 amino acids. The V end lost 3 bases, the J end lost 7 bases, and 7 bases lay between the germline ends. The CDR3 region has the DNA TGTGCCAGCAGCCAGAACAGGGAGCAGTACTTC. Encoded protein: CASSQNREQYF.

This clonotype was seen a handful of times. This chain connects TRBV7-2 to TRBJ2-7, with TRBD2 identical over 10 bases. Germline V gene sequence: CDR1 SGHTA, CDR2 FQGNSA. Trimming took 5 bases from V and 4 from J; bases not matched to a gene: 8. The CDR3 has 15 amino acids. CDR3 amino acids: CASSLSGRASYEQYF. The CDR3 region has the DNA TGTGCCAGCAGCCTGAGCGGGAGGGCCTCGTACGAGCAGTACTTC.

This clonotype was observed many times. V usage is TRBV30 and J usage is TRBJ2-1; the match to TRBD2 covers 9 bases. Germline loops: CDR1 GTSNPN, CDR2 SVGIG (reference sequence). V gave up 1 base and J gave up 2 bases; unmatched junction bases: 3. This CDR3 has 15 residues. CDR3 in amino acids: CAWSGGTSPYNEQFF. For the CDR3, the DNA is TGTGCCTGGAGTGGGGGGACTAGCCCCTACAATGAGCAGTTCTTC.

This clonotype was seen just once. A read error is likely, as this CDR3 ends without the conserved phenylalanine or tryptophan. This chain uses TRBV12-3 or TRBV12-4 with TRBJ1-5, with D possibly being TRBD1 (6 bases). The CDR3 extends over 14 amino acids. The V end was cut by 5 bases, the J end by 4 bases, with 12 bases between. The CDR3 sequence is CASSEGTPNQPQHV. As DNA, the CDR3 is TGTGCCAGCAGTGAAGGGACACCAAATCAGCCCCAGCATGTT.

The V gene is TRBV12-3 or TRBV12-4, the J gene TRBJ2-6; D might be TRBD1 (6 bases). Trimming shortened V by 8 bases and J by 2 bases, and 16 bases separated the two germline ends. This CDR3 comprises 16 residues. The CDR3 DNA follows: TGTGCCAGCCTAAGTCCCCCAGGGGCTGGGGCCAACGTCCTGACTTTC. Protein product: CASLSPPGAGANVLTF.

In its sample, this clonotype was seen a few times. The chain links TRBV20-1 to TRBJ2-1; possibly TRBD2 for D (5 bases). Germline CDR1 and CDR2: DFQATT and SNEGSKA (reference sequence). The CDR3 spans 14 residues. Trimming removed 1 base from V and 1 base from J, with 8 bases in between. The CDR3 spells CSARGRGSYNEQFF. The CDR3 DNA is TGCAGTGCTAGAGGCCGGGGATCCTACAATGAGCAGTTCTTC.

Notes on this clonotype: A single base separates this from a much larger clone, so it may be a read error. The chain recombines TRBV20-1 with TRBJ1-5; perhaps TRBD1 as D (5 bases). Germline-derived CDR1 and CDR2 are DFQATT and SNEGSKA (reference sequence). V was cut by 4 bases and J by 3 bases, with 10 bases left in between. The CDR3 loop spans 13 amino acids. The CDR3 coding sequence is TGCAGTGCTATTGGGACGGACAATCAGCCCCAGCATTTT. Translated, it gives CSAIGTDNQPQHF.

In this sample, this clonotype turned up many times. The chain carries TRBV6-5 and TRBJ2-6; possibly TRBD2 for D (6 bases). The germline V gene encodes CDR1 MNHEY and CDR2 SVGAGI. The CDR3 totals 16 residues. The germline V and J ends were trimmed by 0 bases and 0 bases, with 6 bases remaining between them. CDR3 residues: CASSYSGSSGANVLTF. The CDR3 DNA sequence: TGTGCCAGCAGTTACTCCGGGAGCTCTGGGGCCAACGTCCTGACTTTC.

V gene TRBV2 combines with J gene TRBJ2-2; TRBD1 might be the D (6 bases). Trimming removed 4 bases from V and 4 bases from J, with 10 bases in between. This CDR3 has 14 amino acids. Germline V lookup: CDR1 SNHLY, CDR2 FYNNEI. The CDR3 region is CASSGRGGTGELFF. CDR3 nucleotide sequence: TGTGCCAGCAGTGGCAGGGGTGGCACCGGGGAGCTGTTTTTT.

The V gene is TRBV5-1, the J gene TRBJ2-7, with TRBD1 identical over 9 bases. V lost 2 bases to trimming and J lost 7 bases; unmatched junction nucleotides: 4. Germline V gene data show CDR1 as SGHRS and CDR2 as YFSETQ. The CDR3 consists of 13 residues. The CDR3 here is CASSFGQGWEQYV. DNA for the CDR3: TGCGCCAGCAGCTTCGGACAGGGGTGGGAGCAGTACGTC.

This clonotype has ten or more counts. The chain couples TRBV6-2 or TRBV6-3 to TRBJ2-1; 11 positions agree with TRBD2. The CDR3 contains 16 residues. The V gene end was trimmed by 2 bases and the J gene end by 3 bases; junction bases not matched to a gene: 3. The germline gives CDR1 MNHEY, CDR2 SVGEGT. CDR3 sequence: CASSYPGLAGYNEQFF. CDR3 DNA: TGTGCCAGCAGTTACCCAGGACTAGCGGGCTACAATGAGCAGTTCTTC.

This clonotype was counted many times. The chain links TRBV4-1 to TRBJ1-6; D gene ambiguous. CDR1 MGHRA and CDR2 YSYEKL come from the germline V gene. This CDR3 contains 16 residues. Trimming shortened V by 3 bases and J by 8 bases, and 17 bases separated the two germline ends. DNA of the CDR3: TGCGCCAGCAGCCATGGGAGGACTTCATCGGATTCACCCCTCCACTTT. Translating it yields CASSHGRTSSDSPLHF.

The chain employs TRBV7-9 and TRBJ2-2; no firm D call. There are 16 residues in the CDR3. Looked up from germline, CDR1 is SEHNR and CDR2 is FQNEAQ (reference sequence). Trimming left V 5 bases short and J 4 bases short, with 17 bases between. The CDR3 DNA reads TGTGCCAGCAGCACCATACCTGCTTTGGGCACCGGGGAGCTGTTTTTT. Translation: CASSTIPALGTGELFF.

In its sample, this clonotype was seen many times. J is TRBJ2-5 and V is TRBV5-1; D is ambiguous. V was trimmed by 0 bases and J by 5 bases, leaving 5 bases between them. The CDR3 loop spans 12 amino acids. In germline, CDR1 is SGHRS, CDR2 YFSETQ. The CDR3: CASSLESETQYF. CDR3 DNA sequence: TGCGCCAGCAGCTTGGAGTCGGAGACCCAGTACTTC. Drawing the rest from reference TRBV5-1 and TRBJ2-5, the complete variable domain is KAGVTQTPRYLIKTRGQQVTLSCSPISGHRSVSWYQQTPGQGLQFLFEYFSETQRNKGNFPGRFSGRQFSNSRSEMNVSTLELGDSALYLCASSLESETQYFGPGTRLLVL.

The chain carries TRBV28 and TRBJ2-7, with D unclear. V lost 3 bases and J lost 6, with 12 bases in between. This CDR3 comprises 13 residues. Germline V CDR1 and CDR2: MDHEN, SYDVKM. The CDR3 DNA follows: TGTGCCAGCAGTTTTGGTCCTACGAGCGAGCAGTACTTC. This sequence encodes CASSFGPTSEQYF.